Below, 29 T cell receptor beta chains from the same sample are listed, as sequenced in a study of blood T cell repertoires in COVID-19. Sequencing was performed with immunoSEQ multiplex PCR; in TCRdb, only in-frame clones are kept and a portion is missing. The sample holds tens of thousands of clones, around 90% seen once. The sample taken for sequencing was peripheral blood. These TCRs come from a male donor with acute or convalescent COVID-19.

This chain links TRBV6-2 or TRBV6-3 with TRBJ1-5; no clear D. CDR1 MNHEY and CDR2 SVGEGT come from the germline V gene. V was trimmed by 2 bases and J by 6 bases, leaving 8 bases between them. There are 13 residues in the CDR3. The CDR3 DNA follows: TGTGCCAGCAGTTACGGGCCTTCTCAGCCCCAGCATTTT. Translating it yields CASSYGPSQPQHF.

This clone was counted only a few times. The CDR3 region has the DNA TGTGCCAGTAGTCTGGGTCTACAGGGACGGGCCTACGAGCAGTACTTC. This codes for CASSLGLQGRAYEQYF. The V and J genes are TRBV19 and TRBJ2-7; a possible D gene is TRBD1 (6 bases). The CDR3 runs to 16 residues. The V end was cut by 5 bases, the J end by 2 bases, with 19 bases between. Germline V CDR1 and CDR2: LNHDA, SQIVND (reference sequence).

The chain uses TRBV23-1 and TRBJ2-7; D not certain. TRBV23-1 is an ORF, and what it does is uncertain. This CDR3 comprises 13 residues. V was shortened by 1 base and J by 4 bases, with 8 bases between the two germline ends. The CDR3 loop is CASSQYYGYEQYF. The CDR3 nucleotides read TGCGCCAGCAGTCAATATTACGGTTACGAGCAGTACTTC.

J is TRBJ1-5 and V is TRBV12-2; the D call TRBD1 from the table was never checked on the DNA. TRBV12-2 is a documented pseudogene. This CDR3 has 18 amino acids. The CDR3 DNA reads TGTGCAAGTCGCGCAAGTTACAGGGATCGATATAGCAATCAGCCCCAGCATTTT. Its protein product is CASRASYRDRYSNQPQHF.

This chain links TRBV18 with TRBJ2-7, with 10 nucleotides matching TRBD1. V lost 4 bases, J lost 5 bases, and 8 bases stayed unmatched. This CDR3 is built from 15 residues. Germline V gene lookup returns CDR1 KGHSH and CDR2 LQKENI. CDR3 in DNA: TGTGCCAGCTCACTTACCGGGACAGGGGCCCACGAGCAGTACTTC. As protein: CASSLTGTGAHEQYF.

This clone was seen a handful of times. This chain joins TRBV27 and TRBJ1-5; TRBD1 aligns across 8 bases. Germline V gene sequence: CDR1 MNHEY, CDR2 SMNVEV (reference sequence). V was clipped by 5 bases and J by 6 bases; unmatched bases: 6. The CDR3 is made up of 14 amino acids. CDR3 amino acids: CASSRQGLGQPQHF. DNA of the CDR3: TGTGCCAGCAGTAGACAGGGGTTGGGTCAGCCCCAGCATTTT.

The CDR3 here is CASSLGDNNYEQYF. DNA of the CDR3: TGTGCCAGCAGCTTGGGGGACAACAACTACGAGCAGTACTTC. This chain links TRBV5-5 with TRBJ2-7; weak D call: TRBD1 (6 bases). V lost 0 bases to trimming and J lost 3 bases, with 10 bases between them. This CDR3 comprises 14 residues. Per the germline V gene, CDR1 is SGHKS and CDR2 is YYEKEE (reference sequence).

This sequence joins TRBV5-4 and TRBJ1-6; D not resolved. Germline V lookup: CDR1 SGHNT, CDR2 YYREEE (reference sequence). V lost 4 bases to trimming and J lost 0 bases, with 11 bases between them. The CDR3 has 16 residues. CDR3 bases: TGTGCCAGCAGCACCGGGTCCAGCTCCTATAATTCACCCCTCCACTTT. Residues: CASSTGSSSYNSPLHF.

The chain joins TRBV6-5 to TRBJ2-3; 7 bases fit TRBD2. Germline V gives CDR1 MNHEY, CDR2 SVGAGI. This CDR3 contains 15 residues. The ends lost 6 bases at V and 1 base at J; junction bases unmatched: 7. The CDR3 loop is CASRTPSGRTDTQYF. DNA of the CDR3: TGTGCCAGCAGAACCCCTAGCGGCCGCACAGATACGCAGTATTTT.

V gene TRBV5-1 combines with J gene TRBJ2-2, with TRBD2 matching 10 bases. Germline V gives CDR1 SGHRS, CDR2 YFSETQ. Trimming took 0 bases from V and 4 from J; bases not matched to a gene: 6. The CDR3 length is 17 residues. The chain's CDR3 is CASSLASGGRTTGELFF. The CDR3 DNA reads TGCGCCAGCAGCTTGGCTAGCGGGGGCCGAACCACCGGGGAGCTGTTTTTT.

V and J are TRBV18 and TRBJ2-1, with TRBD2 matching over 7 bases. This CDR3 spans 15 amino acids. Trimming at V came to 3 bases and at J to 6 bases, leaving 8 bases not matched to a gene. Germline CDR1 is KGHSH and CDR2 is LQKENI. DNA for the CDR3: TGTGCCAGCTCACCGGGAGCGGGCGGGGGCAATGAGCAGTTCTTC. Amino acids: CASSPGAGGGNEQFF.

This chain joins TRBV5-1 and TRBJ2-2; D is unclear. V lost 2 bases to trimming and J lost 4 bases, with 9 bases between them. The CDR3 consists of 14 residues. Looked up from germline, CDR1 is SGHRS and CDR2 is YFSETQ. CDR3 DNA: TGCGCCAGCAGCTTTCTCGGTAGCACCGGGGAGCTGTTTTTT. Encoded protein: CASSFLGSTGELFF.

The genes are TRBV12-3 or TRBV12-4 and TRBJ1-6; D not resolved. The length of the CDR3 is 12 residues. Trimming took 6 bases from V and 14 from J, leaving 14 bases between them. CDR3 region: CASRQTQNTLHF. Here the CDR3 DNA reads TGTGCCAGCAGACAGACCCAGAACACCCTCCACTTT.

The chain uses TRBV7-9 and TRBJ1-1; D might be TRBD1 (5 bases). The CDR3 has 15 residues. With 5 bases removed from V and 8 bases from J, the gap between germline ends came to 21 bases. Germline values: CDR1 SEHNR, CDR2 FQNEAQ (reference sequence). The DNA for the CDR3 is TGTGCCAGCAGCCCTGGGGCAGTTGGGGAAGTGGAAGCTTTCTTT. Amino acids: CASSPGAVGEVEAFF.

The J gene is TRBJ2-3, the V gene TRBV29-1; 7 nucleotides agree with TRBD2. V lost 6 bases and J lost 0; bases outside the gene matches: 6. The CDR3 spans 14 residues. Germline CDR1 SQVTM, CDR2 ANQGSEA. CDR3 sequence: CSVRAGTSTDTQYF. The CDR3 nucleotides read TGCAGCGTGAGAGCGGGGACCAGCACAGATACGCAGTATTTT.

The gene calls are TRBV29-1 and TRBJ1-2, with TRBD1 as a possible D gene (5 bases). Germline CDR1 and CDR2: SQVTM and ANQGSEA. Trimming left V 4 bases short and J 8 bases short, with 11 bases between. The CDR3 totals 11 residues. CDR3 sequence reads: CSVGGGEGYTF. CDR3 in DNA: TGCAGCGTTGGTGGGGGGGAAGGCTACACCTTC.

V usage is TRBV6-5 and J usage is TRBJ1-5; perhaps TRBD1 as D (5 bases). Trimming pared 8 bases from V and 3 bases from J, leaving 11 bases between. Germline CDR1 and CDR2: MNHEY and SVGAGI. This CDR3 comprises 13 residues. The chain's CDR3 is CASGATNNQPQHF. Here the CDR3 DNA reads TGTGCCAGCGGGGCAACAAACAATCAGCCCCAGCATTTT.

This rearrangement joins TRBV5-6 to TRBJ1-1; D is ambiguous. Germline CDR1 SGHDT, CDR2 YYEEEE. The CDR3 covers 17 residues. The V gene lost 3 bases and the J gene lost 0 bases, with 18 bases spanning the gap. As DNA, the CDR3 is TGTGCCAGCAGCTCCGGTCGGGGAATGATTATGAACACTGAAGCTTTCTTT. Its translation: CASSSGRGMIMNTEAFF.

V and J are TRBV7-2 and TRBJ2-3; 14 nucleotides align to TRBD2. V gave up 5 bases and J gave up 4 bases; unmatched junction bases: 5. CDR3 length equals 16 residues. The germline gives CDR1 SGHTA, CDR2 FQGNSA. In nucleotides, the CDR3 is TGTGCCAGCAGCCCCAGGACTAGCGGGGGGCCAGATACGCAGTATTTT. Translated: CASSPRTSGGPDTQYF.

V gene TRBV19 combines with J gene TRBJ1-5; TRBD1 agrees at 9 bases. V shed 2 bases, J shed 0 bases, and the junction held 5 bases outside the gene matches. Germline CDR1 is LNHDA and CDR2 is SQIVND (reference sequence). The CDR3 has 17 amino acids. The CDR3 protein is CASSITGGTSSNQPQHF. The DNA of the CDR3 is TGTGCCAGTAGTATAACAGGGGGCACAAGTAGCAATCAGCCCCAGCATTTT.

This rearrangement joins TRBV19 to TRBJ2-5; D might be TRBD2 (6 bases). Germline V gene lookup returns CDR1 LNHDA and CDR2 SQIVND (reference sequence). The CDR3 runs 15 residues. V lost 5 bases and J 5 bases, leaving 18 bases between the germline ends. CDR3 sequence reads: CASSPRGLLRETQYF. The DNA for the CDR3 is TGTGCCAGTAGTCCCCGGGGACTCCTAAGGGAGACCCAGTACTTC.

The rearrangement uses TRBV2 and TRBJ1-3, with D possibly TRBD1 on 5 matching bases. The CDR3 has 15 amino acids. Germline loops: CDR1 SNHLY, CDR2 FYNNEI. Trimming shortened V by 11 bases and J by 0 bases, and 17 bases separated the two germline ends. CDR3 sequence reads: CASGRGSLSGNTIYF. CDR3 DNA: TGTGCCTCTGGTCGGGGGTCCCTCTCTGGAAACACCATATATTTT.

This chain joins TRBV7-2 and TRBJ2-3; 9 bases map to TRBD2. The CDR3 contains 17 residues. Trimming cost V 1 base and J 4 bases; bases outside gene matches: 9. The germline V gene has CDR1 SGHTA and CDR2 FQGNSA. The CDR3 nucleotides are TGTGCCAGCAGCTTAGACCTTTCTAGCGGGGTTGCAGATACGCAGTATTTT. Translating it yields CASSLDLSSGVADTQYF.

V usage is TRBV29-1 and J usage is TRBJ2-3; 9 nucleotides agree with TRBD2. The CDR3 runs 14 residues. J gave up 1 base and V 7 bases, and 6 bases lay outside the gene matches. The V gene's germline CDR1 is SQVTM and CDR2 ANQGSEA. The CDR3: CSGKQRGGTDTQYF. CDR3 nucleotide sequence: TGCAGCGGGAAACAGCGGGGGGGCACAGATACGCAGTATTTT.

The CDR3 spells CASSSREAQPQHF. The CDR3 region has the DNA TGTGCCAGTTCGAGTAGGGAGGCCCAGCCCCAGCATTTT. This chain uses TRBV6-5 with TRBJ1-5; D gene ambiguous. The CDR3 runs to 13 residues. CDR1 and CDR2 (germline): MNHEY, SVGAGI. V lost 9 bases and J lost 7, with 16 bases in between.

The chain links TRBV5-1 to TRBJ2-7; D not resolved. The CDR3 has 14 residues. Trimming took 2 bases from V and 1 from J, leaving 10 bases between them. Germline CDR1 and CDR2: SGHRS and YFSETQ. The CDR3 region has the DNA TGCGCCAGCAGCTTAAATGGCCGATCCTACGAGCAGTACTTC. Its translation: CASSLNGRSYEQYF.

V is TRBV28 and J is TRBJ2-7, with 8 bases aligning to TRBD2. CDR1 and CDR2 (germline): MDHEN, SYDVKM. This CDR3 has 16 residues. V lost 5 bases and J lost 4; bases outside the gene matches: 13. The CDR3 DNA reads as TGTGCCAGCAGTCCCCCCAGCGGGGGTTCTGTATACGAGCAGTACTTC. It codes for CASSPPSGGSVYEQYF.

This sequence joins TRBV7-8 and TRBJ2-1; 9 bases fit TRBD2. CDR1 and CDR2 (germline): SGHVS, FQNEAQ. This CDR3 has 19 residues. The V gene end was trimmed by 1 base and the J gene end by 0 bases; junction bases not matched to a gene: 10. The CDR3 region is CASSLVGSGGPSSYNEQFF. The CDR3, as DNA: TGTGCCAGCAGCTTAGTTGGTAGCGGGGGACCGAGCTCCTACAATGAGCAGTTCTTC.

This clone was observed a handful of times. The genes are TRBV11-2 and TRBJ2-5; 7 nucleotides agree with TRBD2. Germline V CDR1 and CDR2: SGHAT, FQNNGV. The CDR3 is made up of 14 amino acids. V shed 3 bases, J shed 2 bases, and the junction held 3 bases outside the gene matches. CDR3 bases: TGTGCCAGCAGCTTTTGGCGGGGGCAAGAGACCCAGTACTTC. This encodes CASSFWRGQETQYF.